Listed below are T cell receptor beta chains from one sample, sequenced in a study of blood T cells in healthy people across ages. TCRdb reprocessed the 5' RACE reads via MiXCR and lists one record per CDR3 protein. The table lists around 1,900,000 distinct CDR3 sequences, approximately 39% of them singletons. Source material: blood. These receptors originate from a human donor in good health. CDR3s include the opening cysteine and the closing phenylalanine or tryptophan. Fields, in order: clone size, D gene, V gene, J gene, CDR3 protein, CDR3 DNA. The D gene is left open where the match is weak. Expanded clones get a size class; other rows say once, few or many, or leave the size out.

few	-	TRBV4-1	TRBJ2-5	CVSSPRTVQETQYF	TGCGTCAGCAGCCCTAGGACGGTCCAAGAGACCCAGTACTTC
-	TRBD1	TRBV5-6	TRBJ2-7	CASSLIVIGTGGSEQYF	TGTGCCAGCAGCCTCATTGTTATCGGGACAGGAGGATCCGAGCAGTACTTC
-	-	TRBV7-9	TRBJ2-4	CASSLYGVGGSSAKNIQYF	TGTGCCAGCAGCTTATATGGCGTGGGGGGATCTTCTGCCAAAAACATTCAGTACTTC
-	-	TRBV4-1	TRBJ2-3	CASSQDRAGGTQYF	TGCGCCAGCAGCCAAGACCGGGCAGGAGGTACGCAGTATTTT
-	TRBD1	TRBV6-2/TRBV6-3	TRBJ1-6	CAGRRRAGGEKSPLHF	TGTGCCGGCCGTCGACGGGCAGGGGGCGAAAAGTCACCCCTCCACTTT
-	-	TRBV10-3	TRBJ2-4	CAISTGPGGNIQYF	TGTGCCATCAGTACCGGACCAGGGGGGAACATTCAGTACTTC
-	TRBD1	TRBV6-2/TRBV6-3	TRBJ2-5	CASALGQVETQYF	TGTGCCAGCGCTCTGGGACAGGTTGAGACCCAGTACTTC
-	-	TRBV6-1	TRBJ2-1	CASRKEGDGQFF	TGTGCCAGCAGGAAGGAGGGGGATGGGCAGTTCTTC
few	TRBD1	TRBV4-3	TRBJ2-5	CASSQRGTGAETQYF	TGCGCCAGCAGCCAAAGGGGGACAGGTGCAGAGACCCAGTACTTC
-	TRBD1	TRBV29-1	TRBJ1-2	CSELTPGQAAVLVTRYGYTF	TGCAGCGAACTCACTCCGGGACAGGCGGCAGTACTCGTAACCCGCTATGGCTACACCTTC